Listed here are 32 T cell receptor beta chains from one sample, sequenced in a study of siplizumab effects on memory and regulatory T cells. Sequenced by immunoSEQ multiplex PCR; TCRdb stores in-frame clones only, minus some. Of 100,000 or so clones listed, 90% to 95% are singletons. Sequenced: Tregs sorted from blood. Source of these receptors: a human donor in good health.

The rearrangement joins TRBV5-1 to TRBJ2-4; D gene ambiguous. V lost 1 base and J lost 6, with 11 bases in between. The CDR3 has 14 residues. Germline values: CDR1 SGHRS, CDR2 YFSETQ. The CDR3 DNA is TGCGCCAGCAGCTTGCGACAAGCTACAAACATTCAGTACTTC. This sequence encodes CASSLRQATNIQYF.

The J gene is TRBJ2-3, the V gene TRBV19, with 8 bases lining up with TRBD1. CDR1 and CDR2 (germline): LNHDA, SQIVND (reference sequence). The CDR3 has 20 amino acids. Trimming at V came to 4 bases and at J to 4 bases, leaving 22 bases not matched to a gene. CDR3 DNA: TGTGCCAGTAGTAGTGGAGAGGACCTATGGCGGCCACAGGGGGCAGATACGCAGTATTTT. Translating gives CASSSGEDLWRPQGADTQYF.

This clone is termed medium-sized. DNA of the CDR3: TGTGCCAGCAGTTACCCCGGATCGAAGGAGCTGTTTTTT. It translates to CASSYPGSKELFF. The J gene is TRBJ2-2, the V gene TRBV6-5; D not certain. Trimming took off 2 bases at V and 10 bases at J, with 11 bases between the two ends. The length of the CDR3 is 13 residues. Germline values: CDR1 MNHEY, CDR2 SVGAGI.

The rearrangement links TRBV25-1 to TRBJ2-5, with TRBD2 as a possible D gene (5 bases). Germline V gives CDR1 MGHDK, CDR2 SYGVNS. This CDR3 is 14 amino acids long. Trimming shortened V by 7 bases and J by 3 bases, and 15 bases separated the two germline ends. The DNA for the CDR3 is TGTGCCAGCAATAGAGACGGGATCAAAGAGACCCAGTACTTC. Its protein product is CASNRDGIKETQYF.

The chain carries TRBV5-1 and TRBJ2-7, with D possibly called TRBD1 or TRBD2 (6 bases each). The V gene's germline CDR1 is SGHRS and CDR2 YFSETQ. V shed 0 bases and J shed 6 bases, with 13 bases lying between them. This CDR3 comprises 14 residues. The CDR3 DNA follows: TGCGCCAGCAGCTTGGACGGGTCGGGGGCCGAGCAGTACTTC. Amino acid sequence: CASSLDGSGAEQYF.

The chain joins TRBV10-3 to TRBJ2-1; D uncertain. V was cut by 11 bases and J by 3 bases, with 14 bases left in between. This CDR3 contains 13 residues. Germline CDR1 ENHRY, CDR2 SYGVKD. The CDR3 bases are TGTGCCGCCGGTGGGCAGGACTACAATGAGCAGTTCTTC. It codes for CAAGGQDYNEQFF.

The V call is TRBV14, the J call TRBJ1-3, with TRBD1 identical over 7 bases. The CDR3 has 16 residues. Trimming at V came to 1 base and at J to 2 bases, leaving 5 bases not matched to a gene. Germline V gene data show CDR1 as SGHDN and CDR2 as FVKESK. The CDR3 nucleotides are TGTGCCAGCAGCCAAGTCGTTGGGACAGCTGGAAACACCATATATTTT. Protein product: CASSQVVGTAGNTIYF.

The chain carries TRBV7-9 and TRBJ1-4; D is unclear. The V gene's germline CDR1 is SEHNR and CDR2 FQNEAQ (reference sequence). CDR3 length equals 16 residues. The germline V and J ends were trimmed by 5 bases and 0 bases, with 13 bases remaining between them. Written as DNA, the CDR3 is TGTGCCAGCAGCGTTGGGCAGGCTGCAACTAATGAAAAACTGTTTTTT. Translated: CASSVGQAATNEKLFF.

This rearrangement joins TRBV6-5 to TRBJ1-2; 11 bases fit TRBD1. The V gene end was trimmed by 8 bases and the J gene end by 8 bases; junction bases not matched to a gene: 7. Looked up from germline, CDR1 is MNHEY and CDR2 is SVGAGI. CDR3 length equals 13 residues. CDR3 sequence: CASADRGRWGYTF. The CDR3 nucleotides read TGTGCCAGCGCGGACAGGGGGCGTTGGGGCTACACCTTC.

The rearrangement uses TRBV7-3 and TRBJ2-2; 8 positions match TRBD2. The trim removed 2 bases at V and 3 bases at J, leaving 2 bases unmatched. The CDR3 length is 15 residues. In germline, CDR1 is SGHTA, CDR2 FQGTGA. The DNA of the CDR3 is TGTGCCAGCAGCTTACAAGCGGGAGACACCGGGGAGCTGTTTTTT. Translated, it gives CASSLQAGDTGELFF.

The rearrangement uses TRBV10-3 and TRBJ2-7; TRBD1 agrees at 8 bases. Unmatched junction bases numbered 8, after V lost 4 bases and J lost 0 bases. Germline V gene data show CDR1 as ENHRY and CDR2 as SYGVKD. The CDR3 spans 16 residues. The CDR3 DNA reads TGTGCCATCAGTGGGGGGACAGGCGCAAGCTCCTACGAGCAGTACTTC. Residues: CAISGGTGASSYEQYF.

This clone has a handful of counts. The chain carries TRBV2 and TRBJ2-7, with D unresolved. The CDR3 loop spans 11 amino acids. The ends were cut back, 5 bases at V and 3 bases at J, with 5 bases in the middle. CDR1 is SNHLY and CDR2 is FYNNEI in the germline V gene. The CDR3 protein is CASSIDYEQYF. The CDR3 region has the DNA TGTGCCAGCAGTATCGACTACGAGCAGTACTTC.

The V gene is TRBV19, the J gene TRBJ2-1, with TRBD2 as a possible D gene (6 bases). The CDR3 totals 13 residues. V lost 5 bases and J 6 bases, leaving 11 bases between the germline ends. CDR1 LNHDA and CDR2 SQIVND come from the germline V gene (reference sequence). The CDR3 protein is CASSVTSGNEQFF. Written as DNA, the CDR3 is TGTGCCAGTAGTGTGACTAGTGGCAATGAGCAGTTCTTC.

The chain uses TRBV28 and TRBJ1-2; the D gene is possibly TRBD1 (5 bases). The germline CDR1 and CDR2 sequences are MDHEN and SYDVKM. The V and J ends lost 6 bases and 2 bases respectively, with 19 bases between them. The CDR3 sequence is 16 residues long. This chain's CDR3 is CASSPGGAEGNYGYTF. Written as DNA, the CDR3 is TGTGCCAGCAGCCCCGGTGGGGCCGAGGGAAACTATGGCTACACCTTC.

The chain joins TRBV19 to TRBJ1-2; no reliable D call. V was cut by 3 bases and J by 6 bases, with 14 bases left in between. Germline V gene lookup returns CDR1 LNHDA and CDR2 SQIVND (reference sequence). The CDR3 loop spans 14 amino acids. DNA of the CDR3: TGTGCCAGTAGTATTTATCTCCAAGGGCATGGCTACACCTTC. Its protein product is CASSIYLQGHGYTF.

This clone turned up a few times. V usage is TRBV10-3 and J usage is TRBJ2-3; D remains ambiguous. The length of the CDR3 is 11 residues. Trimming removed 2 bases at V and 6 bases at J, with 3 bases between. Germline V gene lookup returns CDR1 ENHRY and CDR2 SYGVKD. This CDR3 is CAISEGDTQYF. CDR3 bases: TGTGCCATCAGTGAGGGGGATACGCAGTATTTT.

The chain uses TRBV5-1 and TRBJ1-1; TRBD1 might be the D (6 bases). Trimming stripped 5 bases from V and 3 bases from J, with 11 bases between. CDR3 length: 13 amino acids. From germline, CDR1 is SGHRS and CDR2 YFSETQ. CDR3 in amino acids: CASSSRGDTEAFF. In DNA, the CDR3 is TGCGCCAGCAGTTCTAGGGGGGACACTGAAGCTTTCTTT.

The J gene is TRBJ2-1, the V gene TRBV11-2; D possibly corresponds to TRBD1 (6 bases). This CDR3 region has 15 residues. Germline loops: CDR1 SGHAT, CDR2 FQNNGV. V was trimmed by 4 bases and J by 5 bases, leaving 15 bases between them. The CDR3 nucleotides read TGTGCCAGCAGCTGGGGGCGGTCGGGTAACAATGAGCAGTTCTTC. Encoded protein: CASSWGRSGNNEQFF. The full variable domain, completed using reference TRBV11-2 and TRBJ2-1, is EAGVAQSPRYKIIEKRQSVAFWCNPISGHATLYWYQQILGQGPKLLIQFQNNGVVDDSQLPKDRFSAERLKGVDSTLKIQPAKLEDSAVYLCASSWGRSGNNEQFFGPGTRLTVL.

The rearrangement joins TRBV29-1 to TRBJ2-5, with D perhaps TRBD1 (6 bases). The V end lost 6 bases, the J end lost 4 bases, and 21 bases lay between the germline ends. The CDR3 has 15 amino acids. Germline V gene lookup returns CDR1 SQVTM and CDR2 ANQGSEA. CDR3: CSVTRGWRRAETQYF. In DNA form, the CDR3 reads TGCAGCGTGACAAGGGGGTGGAGGCGAGCAGAGACCCAGTACTTC.

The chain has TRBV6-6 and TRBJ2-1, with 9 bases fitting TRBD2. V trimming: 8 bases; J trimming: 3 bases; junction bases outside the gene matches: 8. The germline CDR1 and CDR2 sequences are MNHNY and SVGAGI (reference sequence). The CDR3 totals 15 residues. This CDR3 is CASAGTSPSYNEQFF. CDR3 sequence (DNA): TGTGCCAGCGCGGGGACTAGCCCCAGCTACAATGAGCAGTTCTTC.

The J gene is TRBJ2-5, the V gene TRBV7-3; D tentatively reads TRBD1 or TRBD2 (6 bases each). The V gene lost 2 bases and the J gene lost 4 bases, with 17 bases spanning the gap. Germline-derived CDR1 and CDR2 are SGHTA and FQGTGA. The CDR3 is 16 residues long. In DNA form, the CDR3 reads TGTGCCAGCAGCTTAGGGGACCGGGGGCTTGGAGAGACCCAGTACTTC. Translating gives CASSLGDRGLGETQYF.

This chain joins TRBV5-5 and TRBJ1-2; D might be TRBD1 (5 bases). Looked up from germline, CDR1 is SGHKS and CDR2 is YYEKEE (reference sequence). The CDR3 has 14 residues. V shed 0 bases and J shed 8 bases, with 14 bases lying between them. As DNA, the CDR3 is TGTGCCAGCAGCTTGGACGGCAGGGTGGAAGGCTACACCTTC. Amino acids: CASSLDGRVEGYTF.

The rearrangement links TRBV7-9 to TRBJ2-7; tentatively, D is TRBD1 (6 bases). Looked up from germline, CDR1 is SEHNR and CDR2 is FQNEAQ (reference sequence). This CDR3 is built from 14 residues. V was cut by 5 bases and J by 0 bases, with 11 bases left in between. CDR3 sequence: CASSTGQLSYEQYF. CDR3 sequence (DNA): TGTGCCAGCAGCACCGGACAGCTCTCCTACGAGCAGTACTTC.

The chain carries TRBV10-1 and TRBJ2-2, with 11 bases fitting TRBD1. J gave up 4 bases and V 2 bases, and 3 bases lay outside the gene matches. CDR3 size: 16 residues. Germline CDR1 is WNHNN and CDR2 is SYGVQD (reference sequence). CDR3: CASSERTGGITGELFF. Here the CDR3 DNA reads TGCGCCAGCAGTGAGAGGACAGGGGGCATCACCGGGGAGCTGTTTTTT.

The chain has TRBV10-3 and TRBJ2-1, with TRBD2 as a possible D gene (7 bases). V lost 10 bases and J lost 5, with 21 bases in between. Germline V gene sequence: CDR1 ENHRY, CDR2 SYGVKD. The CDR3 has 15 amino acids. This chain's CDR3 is CATMDSGNTNNEQFF. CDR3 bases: TGTGCCACAATGGACAGCGGGAATACGAACAATGAGCAGTTCTTC.

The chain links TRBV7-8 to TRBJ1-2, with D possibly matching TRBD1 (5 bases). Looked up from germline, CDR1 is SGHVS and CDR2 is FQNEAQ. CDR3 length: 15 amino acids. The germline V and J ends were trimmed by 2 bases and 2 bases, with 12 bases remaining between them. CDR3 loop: CASSLTGTLNYGYTF. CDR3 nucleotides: TGTGCCAGCAGCTTAACCGGGACCTTAAACTATGGCTACACCTTC.

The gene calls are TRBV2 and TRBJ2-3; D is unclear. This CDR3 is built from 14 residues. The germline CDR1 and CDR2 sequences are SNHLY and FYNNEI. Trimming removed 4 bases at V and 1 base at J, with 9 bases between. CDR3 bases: TGTGCCAGCAGTGTTACCAGCGGCACAGATACGCAGTATTTT. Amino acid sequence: CASSVTSGTDTQYF.

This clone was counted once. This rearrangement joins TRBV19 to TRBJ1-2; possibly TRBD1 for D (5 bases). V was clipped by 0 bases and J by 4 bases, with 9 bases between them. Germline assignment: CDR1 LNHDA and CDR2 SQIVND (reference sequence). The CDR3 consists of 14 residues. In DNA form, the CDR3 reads TGTGCCAGTAGTATAGATGACAGTGTCTATGGCTACACCTTC. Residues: CASSIDDSVYGYTF.

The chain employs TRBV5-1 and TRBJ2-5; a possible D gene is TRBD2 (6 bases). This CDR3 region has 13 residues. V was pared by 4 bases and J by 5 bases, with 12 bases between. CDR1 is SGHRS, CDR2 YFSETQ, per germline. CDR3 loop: CASSGGTSETQYF. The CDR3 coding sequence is TGCGCCAGCAGCGGGGGGACCTCGGAGACCCAGTACTTC.

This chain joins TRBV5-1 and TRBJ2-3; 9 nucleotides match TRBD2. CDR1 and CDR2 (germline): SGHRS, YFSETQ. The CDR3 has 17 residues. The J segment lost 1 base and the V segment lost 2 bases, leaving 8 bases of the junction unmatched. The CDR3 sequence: CASSLSPSGMGTDTQYF. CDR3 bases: TGCGCCAGCAGCTTATCTCCTAGCGGGATGGGCACAGATACGCAGTATTTT.

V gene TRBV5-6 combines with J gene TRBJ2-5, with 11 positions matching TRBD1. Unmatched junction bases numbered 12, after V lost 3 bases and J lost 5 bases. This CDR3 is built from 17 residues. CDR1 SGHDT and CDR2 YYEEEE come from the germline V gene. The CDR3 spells CASSSSGGQGVWETQYF. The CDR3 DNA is TGTGCCAGCAGCTCCTCTGGGGGACAGGGGGTATGGGAGACCCAGTACTTC.

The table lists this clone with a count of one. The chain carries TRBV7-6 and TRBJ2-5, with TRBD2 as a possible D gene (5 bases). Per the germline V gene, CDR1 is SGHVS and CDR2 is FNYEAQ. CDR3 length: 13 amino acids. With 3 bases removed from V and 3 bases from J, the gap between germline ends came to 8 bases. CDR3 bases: TGTGCCAGCAGCTTGTCGGGAAAAGAGACCCAGTACTTC. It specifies CASSLSGKETQYF. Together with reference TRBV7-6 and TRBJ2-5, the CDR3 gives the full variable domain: GAGVSQSPRYKVTKRGQDVALRCDPISGHVSLYWYRQALGQGPEFLTYFNYEAQQDKSGLPNDRFSAERPEGSISTLTIQRTEQRDSAMYRCASSLSGKETQYFGPGTRLLVL.